This T cell receptor (beta chain) was retrieved from a study of blood T cell repertoires in COVID-19. Study information: COVID-19 samples from acute and convalescent phases originated in the United States, Italy and Spain. In each case, the material was cDNA or gDNA derived from T cells, B-cell-depleted T cells, or PBMCs.

This CDR3 comprises 15 residues. J gave up 4 bases and V 3 bases, and 8 bases lay outside the gene matches. Germline CDR1 and CDR2: KGHSH and LQKENI. Source study methods: Estimation of nucleated cell counts relied on the amplification of reference gene primers. TCRdb keeps only in-frame clones here, not all; method: immunoSEQ multiplex PCR. V and J calls and clone size are as listed in that table; D and trimming were resolved from the DNA. The sample has about 100,000 clones, 80% to 95% seen once. The chain couples TRBV18 to TRBJ2-7; 8 bases match TRBD2. Sequenced: peripheral blood. This receptor was obtained from a man between 65 and 85 years old with acute or convalescent COVID-19. Written as DNA, the CDR3 is TGTGCCAGCTCACCGAGCGGGGGCGCATTTTACGAGCAGTACTTC. It translates to CASSPSGGAFYEQYF.